The clone carrying this T cell receptor (beta chain) was detected a few times. The antigen is undetermined. Unique molecular identifiers were in the cDNA, with template-switch universal primer binding. TCRdb re-derived calls from the 5' RACE reads in MiXCR, one entry per CDR3 protein. The table lists roughly 700,000 distinct CDR3 sequences, approximately 9% of them singletons. These data originate in a study of identical twins. Points from the study as a whole: These conclusions were based on statistical analysis (cross-sectional, not following the same donors).

The same specimen was also included in a second study, on yellow fever vaccine responses in identical twins. Turning to that study: On the reported evidence, twins' vaccine T cell responses seemed partly convergent and partly personalized.

The TCR originated in a young woman in good health. Input material: PBMCs.

DNA of the CDR3: TGTGCCAGCAGTATGACTAGCGGGGGTAAGACCCAGTACTTC. Protein sequence: CASSMTSGGKTQYF. This rearrangement joins TRBV2 to TRBJ2-5, with 12 positions matching TRBD2. This CDR3 region has 14 residues. V shed 5 bases and J 6 bases; nucleotides not matched to a gene: 4. Germline values: CDR1 SNHLY, CDR2 FYNNEI. The entire variable domain, with the rest obtained from reference TRBV2 and TRBJ2-5, is as follows: EPEVTQTPSHQVTQMGQEVILRCVPISNHLYFYWYRQILGQKVEFLVSFYNNEISEKSEIFDDQFSVERPDGSNFTLKIRSTKLEDSAMYFCASSMTSGGKTQYFGPGTRLLVL.